This TCR beta chain originates from a study of T cell repertoires in cytomegalovirus infection. The trim removed 4 bases at V and 2 bases at J, leaving 2 bases unmatched. The CDR3 extends over 13 amino acids. Germline V gene data show CDR1 as DFQATT and CDR2 as SNEGSKA (reference sequence). There are a few counts of this clonotype. A single record per CDR3 protein comes from TCRdb applying MiXCR to the reads. The sample lists fewer than 550,000 distinct CDR3 sequences, about 11% occurring once. The specimen sequenced was PBMCs. The J gene is TRBJ1-3, the V gene TRBV20-1; 7 bases line up with TRBD1. This sequence originates from a human donor in good health (CMV status not recorded). Some clones in this sample may be carry-over from other donors' samples. The CDR3 here is CSATQGAGNTIYF. In DNA, the CDR3 is TGCAGTGCTACTCAGGGGGCTGGAAACACCATATATTTT.